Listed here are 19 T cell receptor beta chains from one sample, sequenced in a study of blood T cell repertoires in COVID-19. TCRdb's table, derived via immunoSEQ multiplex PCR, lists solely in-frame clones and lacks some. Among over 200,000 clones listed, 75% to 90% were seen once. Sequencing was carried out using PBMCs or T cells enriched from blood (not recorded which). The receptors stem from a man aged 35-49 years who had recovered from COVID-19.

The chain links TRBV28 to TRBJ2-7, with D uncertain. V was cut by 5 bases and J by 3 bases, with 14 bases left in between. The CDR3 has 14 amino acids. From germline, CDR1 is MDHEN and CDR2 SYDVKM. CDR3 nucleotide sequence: TGTGCCAGCAGTCCCCAGAGGAGAAACTACGAGCAGTACTTC. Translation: CASSPQRRNYEQYF.

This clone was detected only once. The CDR3 nucleotides read TGTGCCAGCAGCCAAGAAACGGGAAACACTGAAGCTTTCTTT. It is translated as CASSQETGNTEAFF. The V and J genes are TRBV14 and TRBJ1-1; unclear D gene. Per the germline V gene, CDR1 is SGHDN and CDR2 is FVKESK. Trimming removed 0 bases at V and 2 bases at J, with 7 bases between. This CDR3 has 14 residues.

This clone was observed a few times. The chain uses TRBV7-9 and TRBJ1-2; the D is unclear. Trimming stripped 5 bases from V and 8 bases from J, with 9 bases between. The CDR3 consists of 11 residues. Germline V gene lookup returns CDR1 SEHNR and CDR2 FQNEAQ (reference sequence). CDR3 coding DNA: TGTGCCAGCAGCGCACGAGGGGGCTACACCTTC. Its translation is CASSARGGYTF.

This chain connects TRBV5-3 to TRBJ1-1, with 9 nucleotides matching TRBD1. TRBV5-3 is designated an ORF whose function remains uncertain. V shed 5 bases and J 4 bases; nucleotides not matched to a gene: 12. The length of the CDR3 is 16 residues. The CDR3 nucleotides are TGTGCCAGAAGACACCCGGGACAGGGAGGCTTCACTGAAGCTTTCTTT. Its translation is CARRHPGQGGFTEAFF.

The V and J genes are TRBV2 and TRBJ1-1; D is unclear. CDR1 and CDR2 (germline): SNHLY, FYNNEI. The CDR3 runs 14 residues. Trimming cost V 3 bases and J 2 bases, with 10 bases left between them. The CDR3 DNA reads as TGTGCCAGCAGTGAGAGAATCCTTAACACTGAAGCTTTCTTT. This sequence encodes CASSERILNTEAFF.

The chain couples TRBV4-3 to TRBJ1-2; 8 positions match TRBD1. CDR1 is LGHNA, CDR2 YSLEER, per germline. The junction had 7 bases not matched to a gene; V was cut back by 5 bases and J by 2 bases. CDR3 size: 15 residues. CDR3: CASSSTGDRNYGYTF. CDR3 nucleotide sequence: TGCGCCAGCAGCTCTACAGGGGACAGGAACTATGGCTACACCTTC.

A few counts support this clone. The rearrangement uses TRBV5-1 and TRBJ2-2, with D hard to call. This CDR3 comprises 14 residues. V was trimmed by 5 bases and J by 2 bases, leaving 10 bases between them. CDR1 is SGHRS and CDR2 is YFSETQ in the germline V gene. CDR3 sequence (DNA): TGCGCCAGCAGTGAGTTAGATAACACCGGGGAGCTGTTTTTT. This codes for CASSELDNTGELFF.

CDR3 loop: CASSPGGYNSPLHF. The CDR3 DNA follows: TGTGCCAGCAGTCCAGGGGGCTATAATTCACCCCTCCACTTT. The chain employs TRBV9 and TRBJ1-6, with 7 bases fitting TRBD1. After removal of 5 bases from V and 3 bases from J, the junction contained 2 bases not matched to a gene. Germline CDR1 reads SGDLS; CDR2 reads YYNGEE. This CDR3 has 14 residues.

CDR3 sequence reads: CASSQVRRGQGLSYEQYF. The CDR3 DNA follows: TGCGCCAGCAGCCAAGTCCGCAGAGGACAGGGGCTTTCCTACGAGCAGTACTTC. The V gene is TRBV4-1, the J gene TRBJ2-7; 9 nucleotides match TRBD1. Germline V CDR1 and CDR2: MGHRA, YSYEKL. There are 18 residues in the CDR3. V was clipped by 1 base and J by 1 base; unmatched bases: 11.

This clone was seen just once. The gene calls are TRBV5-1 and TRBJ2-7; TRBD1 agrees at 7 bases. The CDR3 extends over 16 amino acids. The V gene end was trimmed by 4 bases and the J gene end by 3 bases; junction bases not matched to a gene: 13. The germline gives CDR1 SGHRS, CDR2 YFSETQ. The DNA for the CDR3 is TGCGCCAGCAGCACCATGACAGGGAAAGTAGTCTACGAGCAGTACTTC. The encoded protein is CASSTMTGKVVYEQYF.

CDR3 sequence reads: CASSIEGTGGSEQYF. The CDR3 coding sequence is TGTGCCAGTAGTATAGAGGGGACAGGGGGGAGCGAGCAGTACTTC. The rearrangement uses TRBV19 and TRBJ2-7; 11 bases are shared with TRBD1. Trimming removed 0 bases from V and 6 bases from J; junction bases left unmatched: 4. In germline, CDR1 is LNHDA, CDR2 SQIVND (reference sequence). The CDR3 sequence is 15 residues long.

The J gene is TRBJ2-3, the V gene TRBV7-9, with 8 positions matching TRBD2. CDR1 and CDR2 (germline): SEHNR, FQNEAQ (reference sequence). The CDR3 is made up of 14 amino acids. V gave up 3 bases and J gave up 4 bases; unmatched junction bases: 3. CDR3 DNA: TGTGCCAGCAGCTTGGTAGCGGGATCAGATACGCAGTATTTT. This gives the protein CASSLVAGSDTQYF.

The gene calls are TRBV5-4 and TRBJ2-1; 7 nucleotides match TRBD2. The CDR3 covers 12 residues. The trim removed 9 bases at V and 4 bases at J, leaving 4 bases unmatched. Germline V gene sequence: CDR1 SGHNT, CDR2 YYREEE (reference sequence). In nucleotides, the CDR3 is TGTGCCACGGGGGAGGGGTACAATGAGCAGTTCTTC. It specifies CATGEGYNEQFF.

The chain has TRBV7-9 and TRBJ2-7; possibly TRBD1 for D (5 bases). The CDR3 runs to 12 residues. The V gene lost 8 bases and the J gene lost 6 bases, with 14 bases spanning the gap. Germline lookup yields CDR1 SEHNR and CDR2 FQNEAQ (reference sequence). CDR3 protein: CASGQDFSEQYF. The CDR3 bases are TGTGCCAGCGGACAAGATTTTTCCGAGCAGTACTTC.

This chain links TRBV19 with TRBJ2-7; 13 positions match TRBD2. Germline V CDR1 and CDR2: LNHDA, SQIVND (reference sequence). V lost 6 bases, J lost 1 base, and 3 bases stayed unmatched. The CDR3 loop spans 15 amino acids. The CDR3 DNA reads TGTGCCAGTAGAGGACTAGCGGGAGAGTCCTACGAGCAGTACTTC. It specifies CASRGLAGESYEQYF.

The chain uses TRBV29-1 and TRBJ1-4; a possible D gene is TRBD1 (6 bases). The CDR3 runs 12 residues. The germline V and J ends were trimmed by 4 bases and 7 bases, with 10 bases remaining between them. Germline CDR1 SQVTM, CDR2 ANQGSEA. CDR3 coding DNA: TGCAGCGTTGTGGCAGGGGTTGAAAAACTGTTTTTT. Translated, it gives CSVVAGVEKLFF.

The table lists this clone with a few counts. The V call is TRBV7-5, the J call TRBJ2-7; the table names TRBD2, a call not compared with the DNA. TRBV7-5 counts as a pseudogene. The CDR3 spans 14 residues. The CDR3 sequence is CARSRSGRAYEQYF. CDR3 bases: TGTGCCAGAAGCCGGAGCGGGAGGGCCTACGAGCAGTACTTC.

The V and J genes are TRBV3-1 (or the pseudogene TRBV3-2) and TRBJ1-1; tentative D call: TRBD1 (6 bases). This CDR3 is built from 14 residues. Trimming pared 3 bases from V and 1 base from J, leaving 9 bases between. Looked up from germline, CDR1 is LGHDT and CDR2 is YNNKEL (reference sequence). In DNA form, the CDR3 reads TGTGCCAGCAGCCACTTGACAGGGAACACTGAAGCTTTCTTT. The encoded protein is CASSHLTGNTEAFF.

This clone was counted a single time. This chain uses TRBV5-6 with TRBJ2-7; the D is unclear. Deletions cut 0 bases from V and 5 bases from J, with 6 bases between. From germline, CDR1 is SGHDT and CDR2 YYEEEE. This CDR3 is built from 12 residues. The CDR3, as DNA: TGTGCCAGCAGCTTGGTAGTAAACGAGCAGTACTTC. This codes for CASSLVVNEQYF.